The T cell receptor (beta chain) under discussion was sequenced for a study of cytomegalovirus exposure and HLA in healthy donors. The germline V and J ends were trimmed by 2 bases and 1 base, with 8 bases remaining between them. The length of the CDR3 is 15 residues. Germline V gene lookup returns CDR1 LGHNA and CDR2 YSLEER. PCR amplification relied on 60 Vbeta primers (plus 13 Jbeta primers). TCRdb keeps only in-frame clones here, not all; method: immunoSEQ multiplex PCR. The table records approximately 170,000 clones, roughly 80% of them present only once. Study-level results: The productive fraction for most TCR beta V segments was about 87% or about 30% in an earlier analysis. A later analysis linked a missense DCLRE1C variant to TCR beta V- and J-gene trimming. A later analysis found most CMV-associated TCR beta chains apparently HLA-restricted.

Turning to this clone: Its antigen is not known.

The sample was PBMCs. The chain employs TRBV4-3 and TRBJ2-2; possible D gene TRBD2, 6 bases. This receptor was identified in a man aged 50-59 years in good health and CMV-seropositive. The CDR3 reads CASSQLAENTGELFF. The CDR3 coding sequence is TGCGCCAGCAGCCAATTAGCGGAGAACACCGGGGAGCTGTTTTTT.